This T cell receptor (beta chain) is drawn from a study of blood T cells in healthy people across ages. General study results and limits: There were more naive CD4+ cells and higher diversity in long-lived donors than in aged donors. It was held that the diversity estimates obtained from one million T cells were underestimates. Significant beta diversity loss was already apparent by age around 40, declining roughly linearly.

Then a second PCR, running roughly 7 to 11 cycles, was carried out with a sample-barcoded 5' primer and a J-beta primer mix. TCRdb passed the 5' RACE reads through MiXCR, listing each CDR3 protein once. The data show some 1.5 million distinct CDR3 sequences, roughly 30% seen once. In this sample, this clonotype turned up many times. What it recognizes is unknown. The CDR3 loop spans 14 amino acids. V was pared by 3 bases and J by 8 bases, with 6 bases of the junction left unmatched. Looked up from germline, CDR1 is KGHSH and CDR2 is LQKENI. The chain carries TRBV18 and TRBJ2-3; TRBD1 agrees at 9 bases. The source material was blood. The TCR originated in a young woman in good health. CDR3 in DNA: TGTGCCAGCTCACCTGGGGACAGGGTCGGTACGCAGTATTTT. This sequence encodes CASSPGDRVGTQYF.